The entry that follows covers one T cell receptor beta chain sequence. In the original workflow: Using reference gene primer amplification, nucleated cell counts were estimated. TCRdb's copy holds only in-frame clones and misses some; the assay was immunoSEQ multiplex PCR. Clone size and V and J calls were adopted from that table, with D and trimming inferred from the DNA. This sample has roughly 40,000 clones, with over 65% found just once. These data belong to a study of blood T cell repertoires in COVID-19. Study summary: Material from acute and convalescent COVID-19 was sourced from the United States, Italy and Spain.

Sequenced input: peripheral blood. This clonotype was obtained from a man older than 75 with acute or convalescent COVID-19.

CDR3 loop: CASSYFILEREGYTGELFF. The CDR3 DNA sequence: TGTGCCAGCAGTTATTTTATTCTCGAGCGGGAGGGTTACACCGGGGAGCTGTTTTTT. The gene calls are TRBV6-9 and TRBJ2-2; 10 bases align to TRBD2. The CDR3 has 19 residues. V lost 1 base to trimming and J lost 3 bases; unmatched junction nucleotides: 11. Germline assignment: CDR1 MNHGY and CDR2 SVAAGI.